Presented here are 7 T cell receptor beta chains from one specimen sequenced in a study of PD-1 blockade in classical Hodgkin lymphoma. Time point described: cycle 4 day 1 (C4D1), after less than 7 weeks of nivolumab. Every patient relapsed after autologous stem cell transplantation, and brentuximab vedotin exposure varied. Profiled with immunoSEQ multiplex PCR; TCRdb holds only in-frame clones, not every one. The table includes around 4,200 clones, around 70% detected once. Sequenced material: peripheral blood mononuclear cells (PBMCs), taken before the fourth cycle of nivolumab. Receptors were obtained from a human donor with classical Hodgkin lymphoma.

V usage is TRBV27 and J usage is TRBJ1-2, with 9 bases fitting TRBD1. The CDR3 has 19 residues. V lost 5 bases to trimming and J lost 3 bases; unmatched junction nucleotides: 19. The V gene's germline CDR1 is MNHEY and CDR2 SMNVEV (reference sequence). The CDR3 reads CASSRNGWDRVNLDYGYTF. The CDR3 DNA is TGTGCCAGCAGTCGTAACGGGTGGGACAGGGTGAATTTGGACTATGGCTACACCTTC.

V usage is TRBV7-2 and J usage is TRBJ2-7; possibly TRBD2 for D (5 bases). Germline V gives CDR1 SGHTA, CDR2 FQGNSA. Trimming left V 8 bases short and J 0 bases short, with 11 bases between. The CDR3 runs 13 residues. CDR3 coding DNA: TGTGCCAGCGCGGGTGGGAGCTCCTACGAGCAGTACTTC. Protein sequence: CASAGGSSYEQYF.

This chain connects TRBV5-1 to TRBJ2-3; possibly TRBD2 for D (6 bases). There are 14 residues in the CDR3. Germline CDR1 and CDR2: SGHRS and YFSETQ. V lost 0 bases and J lost 5, with 10 bases in between. CDR3 protein: CASSLAAGLDTQYF. DNA of the CDR3: TGCGCCAGCAGCTTGGCCGCGGGGTTAGATACGCAGTATTTT.

By share, this clone ranks as medium-sized. The chain uses TRBV9 and TRBJ1-4; 9 positions match TRBD1. The CDR3 length is 16 residues. Trimming at V came to 3 bases and at J to 1 base, leaving 4 bases not matched to a gene. The germline V gene encodes CDR1 SGDLS and CDR2 YYNGEE. The CDR3: CASSEGTGKTNEKLFF. CDR3 bases: TGTGCCAGCAGCGAAGGGACAGGGAAAACTAATGAAAAACTGTTTTTT.

This clone was seen a single time. The V call is TRBV30, the J call TRBJ2-1; 12 nucleotides line up with TRBD2. This CDR3 has 15 amino acids. Germline V CDR1 and CDR2: GTSNPN, SVGIG (reference sequence). V lost 0 bases and J lost 6; bases outside the gene matches: 3. CDR3 region: CAWSVGLAGSNEQFF. DNA of the CDR3: TGTGCCTGGAGTGTAGGACTAGCGGGAAGCAATGAGCAGTTCTTC. Looking up the rest from reference TRBV30 and TRBJ2-1 gives the full variable domain: SQTIHQWPATLVQPVGSPLSLECTVEGTSNPNLYWYRQAAGRGLQLLFYSVGIGQISSEVPQNLSASRPQDRQFILSSKKLLLSDSGFYLCAWSVGLAGSNEQFFGPGTRLTVL.

This chain links TRBV29-1 with TRBJ2-7; no reliable D call. This CDR3 contains 11 residues. The ends were cut back, 4 bases at V and 5 bases at J, with 9 bases in the middle. The germline CDR1 and CDR2 sequences are SQVTM and ANQGSEA. DNA of the CDR3: TGCAGCGTTGTGTATGGTCACGAGCAGTACTTC. It translates to CSVVYGHEQYF.

The rearrangement links TRBV5-6 to TRBJ2-6; D unresolved. CDR3 length equals 16 residues. Germline V gives CDR1 SGHDT, CDR2 YYEEEE. Trimming shortened V by 3 bases and J by 4 bases, and 14 bases separated the two germline ends. DNA for the CDR3: TGTGCCAGCAGCTACATGGGCCAGGCCGGGGCCAACGTCCTGACTTTC. Its protein is CASSYMGQAGANVLTF.